This T cell receptor (beta chain) was recorded in a study of shared clonotypes between healthy human individuals. Study-level information: The cohort had two women and a few men, ages 18 to 49.

Into CD45RA+ naive and CD45RA-negative memory subsets, the CD4+ cells were split. General study findings and limits: Non-shared clonotypes had lower generation probabilities than those shared by all four donors.

A word on this clone: Its specificity is unknown.

The data were produced by immunoSEQ multiplex PCR, yet TCRdb's version contains in-frame clones alone and is incomplete. The data hold approximately 1,000,000 clones, with 60% to 85% observed a single time. The CDR3 consists of 15 residues. Germline CDR1 MDHEN, CDR2 SYDVKM. Trimming cost V 3 bases and J 5 bases; bases outside gene matches: 6. The TCR sequence derives from a man between 18 and 35 years old in good health. Some clones in this sample may be carry-over from other donors' samples. Sequenced material: memory CD4+ T cells from PBMCs. Noted subset: CD45RA-negative fraction. The chain employs TRBV28 and TRBJ2-7; TRBD2 agrees at 11 bases. CDR3 amino acids: CASSFEASGRNEQYF. The CDR3, as DNA: TGTGCCAGCAGTTTCGAGGCTAGCGGGAGGAACGAGCAGTACTTC.